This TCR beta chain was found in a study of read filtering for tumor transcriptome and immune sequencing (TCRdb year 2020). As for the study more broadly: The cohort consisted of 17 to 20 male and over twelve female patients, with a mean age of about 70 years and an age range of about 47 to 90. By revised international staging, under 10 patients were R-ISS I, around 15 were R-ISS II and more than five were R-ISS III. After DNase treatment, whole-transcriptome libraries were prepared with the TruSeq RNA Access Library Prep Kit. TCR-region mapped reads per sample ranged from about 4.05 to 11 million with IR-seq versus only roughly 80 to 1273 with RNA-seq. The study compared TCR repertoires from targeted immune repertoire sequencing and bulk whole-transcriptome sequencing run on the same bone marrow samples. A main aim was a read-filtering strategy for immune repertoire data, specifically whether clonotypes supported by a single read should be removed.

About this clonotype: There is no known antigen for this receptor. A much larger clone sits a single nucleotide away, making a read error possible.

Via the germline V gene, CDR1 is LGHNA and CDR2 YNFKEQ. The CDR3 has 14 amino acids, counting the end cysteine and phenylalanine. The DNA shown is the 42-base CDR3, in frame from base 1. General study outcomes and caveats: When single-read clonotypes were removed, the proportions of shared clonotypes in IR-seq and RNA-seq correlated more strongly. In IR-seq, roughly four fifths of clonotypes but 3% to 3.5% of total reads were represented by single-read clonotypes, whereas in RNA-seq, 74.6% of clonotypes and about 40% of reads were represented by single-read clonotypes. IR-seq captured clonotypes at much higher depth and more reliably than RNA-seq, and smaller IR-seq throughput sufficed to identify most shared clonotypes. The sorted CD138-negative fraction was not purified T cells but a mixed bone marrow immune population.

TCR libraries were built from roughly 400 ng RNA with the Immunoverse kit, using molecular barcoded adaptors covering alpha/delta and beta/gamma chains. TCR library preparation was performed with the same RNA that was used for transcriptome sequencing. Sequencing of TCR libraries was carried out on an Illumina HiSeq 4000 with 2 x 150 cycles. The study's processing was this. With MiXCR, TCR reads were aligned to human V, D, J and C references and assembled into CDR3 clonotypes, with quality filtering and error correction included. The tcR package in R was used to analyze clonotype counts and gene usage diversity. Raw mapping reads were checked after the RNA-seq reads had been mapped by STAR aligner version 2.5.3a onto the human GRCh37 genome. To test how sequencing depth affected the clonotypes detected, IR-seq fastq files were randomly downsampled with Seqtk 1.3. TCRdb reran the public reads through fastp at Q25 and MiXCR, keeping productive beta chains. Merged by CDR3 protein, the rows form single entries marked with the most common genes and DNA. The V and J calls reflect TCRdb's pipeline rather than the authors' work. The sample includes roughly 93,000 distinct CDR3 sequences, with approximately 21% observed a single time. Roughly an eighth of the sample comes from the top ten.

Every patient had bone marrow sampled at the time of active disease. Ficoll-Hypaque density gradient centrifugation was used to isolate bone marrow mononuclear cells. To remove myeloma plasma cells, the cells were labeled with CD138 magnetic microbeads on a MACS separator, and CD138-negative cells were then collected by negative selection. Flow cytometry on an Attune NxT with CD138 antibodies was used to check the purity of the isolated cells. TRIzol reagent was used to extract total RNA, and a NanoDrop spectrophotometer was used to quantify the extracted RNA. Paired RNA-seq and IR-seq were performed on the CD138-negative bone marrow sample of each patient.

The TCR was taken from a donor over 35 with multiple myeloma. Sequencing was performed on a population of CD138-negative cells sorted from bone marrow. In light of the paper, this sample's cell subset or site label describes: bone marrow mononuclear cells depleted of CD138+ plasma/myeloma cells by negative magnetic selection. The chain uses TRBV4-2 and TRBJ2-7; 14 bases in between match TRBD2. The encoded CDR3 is CTSSQETSGGAKYF. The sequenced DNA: TGTACCAGCAGCCAAGAGACTAGCGGGGGGGCGAAGTACTTC.